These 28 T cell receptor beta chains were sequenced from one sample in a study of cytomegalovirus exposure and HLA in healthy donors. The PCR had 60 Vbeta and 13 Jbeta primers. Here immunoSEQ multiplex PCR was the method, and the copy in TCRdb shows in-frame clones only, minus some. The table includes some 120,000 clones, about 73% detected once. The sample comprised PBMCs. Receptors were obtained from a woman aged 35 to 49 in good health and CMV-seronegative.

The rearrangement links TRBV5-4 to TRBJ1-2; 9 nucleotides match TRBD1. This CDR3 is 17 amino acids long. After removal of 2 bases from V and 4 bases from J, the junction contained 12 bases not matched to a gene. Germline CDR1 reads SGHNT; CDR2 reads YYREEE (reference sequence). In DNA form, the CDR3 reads TGTGCCAGCAGCTTCGGACAGGGGAAGGGGTCTACCTATGGCTACACCTTC. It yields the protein CASSFGQGKGSTYGYTF.

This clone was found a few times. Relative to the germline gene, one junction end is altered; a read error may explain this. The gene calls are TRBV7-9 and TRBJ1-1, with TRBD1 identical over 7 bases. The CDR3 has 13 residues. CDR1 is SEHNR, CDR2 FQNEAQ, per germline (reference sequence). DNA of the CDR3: TGTTCCAGCAGAGAGGGGGCCAGCACTGAAGCTTTCTTT. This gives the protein CSSREGASTEAFF.

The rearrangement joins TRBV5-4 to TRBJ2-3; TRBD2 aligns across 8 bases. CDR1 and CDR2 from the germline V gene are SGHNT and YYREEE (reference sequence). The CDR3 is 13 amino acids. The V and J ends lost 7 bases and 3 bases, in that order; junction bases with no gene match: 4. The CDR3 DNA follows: TGTGCCAGCCGAGCGGGGGTGACAGATACGCAGTATTTT. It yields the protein CASRAGVTDTQYF.

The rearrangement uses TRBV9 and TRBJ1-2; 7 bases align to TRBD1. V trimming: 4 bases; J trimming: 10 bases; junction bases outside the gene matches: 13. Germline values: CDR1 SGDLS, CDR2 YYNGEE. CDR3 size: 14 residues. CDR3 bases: TGTGCCAGCAGCCGCCCAACCGGGACAGCGGACTACACCTTC. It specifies CASSRPTGTADYTF.

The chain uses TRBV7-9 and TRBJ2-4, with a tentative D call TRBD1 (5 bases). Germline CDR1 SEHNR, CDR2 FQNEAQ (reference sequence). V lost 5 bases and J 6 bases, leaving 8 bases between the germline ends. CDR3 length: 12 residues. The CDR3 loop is CASSHDRNIQYF. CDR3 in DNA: TGTGCCAGCAGCCACGACAGAAACATTCAGTACTTC.

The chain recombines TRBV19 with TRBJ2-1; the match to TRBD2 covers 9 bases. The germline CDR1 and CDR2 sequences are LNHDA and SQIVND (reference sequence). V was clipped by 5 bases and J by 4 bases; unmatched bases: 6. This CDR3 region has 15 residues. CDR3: CASSPLAGIYNEQFF. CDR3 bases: TGTGCCAGTAGTCCACTAGCGGGTATTTACAATGAGCAGTTCTTC.

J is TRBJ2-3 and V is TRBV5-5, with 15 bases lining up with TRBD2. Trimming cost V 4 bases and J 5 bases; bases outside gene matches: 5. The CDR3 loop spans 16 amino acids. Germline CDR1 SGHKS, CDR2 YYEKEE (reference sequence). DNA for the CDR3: TGTGCCAGCAGCACAGGACTAGCGGGAGGGGGAGATACGCAGTATTTT. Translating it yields CASSTGLAGGGDTQYF.

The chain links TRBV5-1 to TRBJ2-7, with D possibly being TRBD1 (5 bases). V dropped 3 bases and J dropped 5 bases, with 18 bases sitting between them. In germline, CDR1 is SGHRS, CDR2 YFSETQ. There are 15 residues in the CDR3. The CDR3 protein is CASSSDRTSINEQYF. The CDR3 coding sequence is TGCGCCAGCAGCTCCGATAGGACAAGTATCAACGAGCAGTACTTC. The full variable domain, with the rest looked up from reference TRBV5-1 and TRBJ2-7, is KAGVTQTPRYLIKTRGQQVTLSCSPISGHRSVSWYQQTPGQGLQFLFEYFSETQRNKGNFPGRFSGRQFSNSRSEMNVSTLELGDSALYLCASSSDRTSINEQYFGPGTRLTVT.

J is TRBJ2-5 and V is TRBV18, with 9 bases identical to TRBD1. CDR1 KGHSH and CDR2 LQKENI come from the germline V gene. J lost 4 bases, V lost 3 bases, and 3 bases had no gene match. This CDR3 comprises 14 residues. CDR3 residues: CASSPTGGRETQYF. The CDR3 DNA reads TGTGCCAGCTCACCCACAGGGGGCCGAGAGACCCAGTACTTC.

For the CDR3, the DNA is TGTGCCAGCAGCCAAGATGGTAGCGACTACAATGAGCAGTTCTTC. Translation: CASSQDGSDYNEQFF. The chain is built from TRBV4-2 and TRBJ2-1, with D possibly TRBD2 on 5 matching bases. Looked up from germline, CDR1 is LGHNA and CDR2 is YNFKEQ. CDR3 size: 15 residues. Between the trimmed V and J ends, which lost 0 bases and 3 bases, there was a span of 9 bases.

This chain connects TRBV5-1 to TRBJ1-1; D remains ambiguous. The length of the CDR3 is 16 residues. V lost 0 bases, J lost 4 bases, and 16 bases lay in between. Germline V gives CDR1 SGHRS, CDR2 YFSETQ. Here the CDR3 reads CASSLDPGVPSTEAFF. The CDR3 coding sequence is TGCGCCAGCAGCTTGGACCCGGGAGTGCCAAGCACTGAAGCTTTCTTT.

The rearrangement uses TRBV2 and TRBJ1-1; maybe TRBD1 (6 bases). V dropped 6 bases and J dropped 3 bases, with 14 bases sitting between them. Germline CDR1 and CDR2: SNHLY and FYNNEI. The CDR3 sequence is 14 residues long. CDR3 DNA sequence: TGTGCCAGCAGGGAGACAGGAGTGGACACTGAAGCTTTCTTT. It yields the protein CASRETGVDTEAFF.

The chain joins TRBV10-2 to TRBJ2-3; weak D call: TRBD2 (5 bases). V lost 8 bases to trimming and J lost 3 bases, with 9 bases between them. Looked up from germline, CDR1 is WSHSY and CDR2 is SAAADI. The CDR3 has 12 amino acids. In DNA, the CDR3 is TGCGCCAGCGGGAGTAGGACAGATACGCAGTATTTT. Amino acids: CASGSRTDTQYF.

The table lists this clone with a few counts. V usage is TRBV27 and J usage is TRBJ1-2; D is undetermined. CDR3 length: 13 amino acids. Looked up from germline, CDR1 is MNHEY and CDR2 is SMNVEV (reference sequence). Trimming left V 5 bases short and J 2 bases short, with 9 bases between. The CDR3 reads CASSLRLNYGYTF. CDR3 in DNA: TGTGCCAGCAGTCTCAGGTTAAACTATGGCTACACCTTC.

Here the CDR3 DNA reads TGTGCCAGCTGGACCCGGTCTAGCTCAAATGAGCAGTTCTTC. It yields the protein CASWTRSSSNEQFF. The chain is built from TRBV28 and TRBJ2-1, with D perhaps TRBD2 (5 bases). There are 14 residues in the CDR3. Germline CDR1 is MDHEN and CDR2 is SYDVKM. Trimming took 8 bases from V and 7 from J, leaving 18 bases between them.

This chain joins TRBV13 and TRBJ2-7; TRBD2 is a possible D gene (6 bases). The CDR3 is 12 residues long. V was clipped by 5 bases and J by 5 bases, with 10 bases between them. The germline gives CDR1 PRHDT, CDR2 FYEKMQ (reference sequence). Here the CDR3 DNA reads TGTGCCAGCAGCGGAGGGAGTCACGAGCAGTACTTC. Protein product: CASSGGSHEQYF.

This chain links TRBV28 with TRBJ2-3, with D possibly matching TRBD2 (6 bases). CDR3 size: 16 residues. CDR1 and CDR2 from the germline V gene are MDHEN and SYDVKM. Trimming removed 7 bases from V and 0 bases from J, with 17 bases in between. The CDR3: CASKVPTGTSTDTQYF. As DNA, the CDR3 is TGTGCCAGCAAGGTACCAACTGGGACTAGCACAGATACGCAGTATTTT.

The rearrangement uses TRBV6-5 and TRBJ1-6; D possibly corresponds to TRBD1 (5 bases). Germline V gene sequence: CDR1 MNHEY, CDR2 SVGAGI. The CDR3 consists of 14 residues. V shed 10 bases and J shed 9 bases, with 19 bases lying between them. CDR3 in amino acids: CATSAGQQTSPLHF. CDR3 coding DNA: TGTGCCACCTCCGCGGGGCAGCAAACTTCACCCCTCCACTTT.

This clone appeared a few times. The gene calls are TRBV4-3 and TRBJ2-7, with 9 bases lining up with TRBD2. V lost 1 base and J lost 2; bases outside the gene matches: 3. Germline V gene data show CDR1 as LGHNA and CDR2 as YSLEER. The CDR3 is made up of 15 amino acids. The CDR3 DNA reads TGCGCCAGCAGCCAAGGCGAGCGGGGGGCCTACGAGCAGTACTTC. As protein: CASSQGERGAYEQYF.

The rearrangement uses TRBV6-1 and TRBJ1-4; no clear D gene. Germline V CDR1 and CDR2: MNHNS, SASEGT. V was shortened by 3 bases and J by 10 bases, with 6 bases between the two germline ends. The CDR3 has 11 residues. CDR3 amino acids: CASSDNGKLFF. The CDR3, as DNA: TGTGCCAGCAGTGATAACGGAAAACTGTTTTTT.

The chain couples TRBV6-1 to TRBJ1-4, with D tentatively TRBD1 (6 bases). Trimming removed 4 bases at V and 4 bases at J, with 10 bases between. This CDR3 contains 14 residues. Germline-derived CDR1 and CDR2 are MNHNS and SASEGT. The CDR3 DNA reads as TGTGCCAGCAGTGGAGACAGGCATAATGAAAAACTGTTTTTT. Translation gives CASSGDRHNEKLFF.

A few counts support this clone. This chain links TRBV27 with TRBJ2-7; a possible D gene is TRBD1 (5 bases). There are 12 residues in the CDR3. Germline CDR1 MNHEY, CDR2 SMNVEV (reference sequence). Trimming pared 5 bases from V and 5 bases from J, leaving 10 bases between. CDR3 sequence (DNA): TGTGCCAGCAGTCAGGGTCCCCACGAGCAGTACTTC. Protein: CASSQGPHEQYF.

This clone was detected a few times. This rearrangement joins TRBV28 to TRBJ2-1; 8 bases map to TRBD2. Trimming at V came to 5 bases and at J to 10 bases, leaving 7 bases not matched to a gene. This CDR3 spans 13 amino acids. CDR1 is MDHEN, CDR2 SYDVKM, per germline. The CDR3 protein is CASSPSGGREQFF. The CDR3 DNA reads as TGTGCCAGCAGTCCCTCGGGAGGGAGAGAGCAGTTCTTC.

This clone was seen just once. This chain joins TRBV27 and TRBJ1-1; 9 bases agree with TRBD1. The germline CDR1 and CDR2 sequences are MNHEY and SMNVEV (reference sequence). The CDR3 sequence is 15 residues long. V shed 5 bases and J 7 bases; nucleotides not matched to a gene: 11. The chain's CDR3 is CASSLSGTGLVEAFF. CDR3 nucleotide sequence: TGTGCCAGCAGTCTTTCTGGGACAGGGTTGGTTGAAGCTTTCTTT.

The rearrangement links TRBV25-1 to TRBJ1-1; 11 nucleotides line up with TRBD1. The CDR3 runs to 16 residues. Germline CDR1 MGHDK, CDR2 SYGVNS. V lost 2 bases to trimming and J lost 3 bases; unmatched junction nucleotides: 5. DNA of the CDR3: TGTGCCAGCAGTGAAGGGACAGGGGGTCTTGACACTGAAGCTTTCTTT. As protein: CASSEGTGGLDTEAFF.

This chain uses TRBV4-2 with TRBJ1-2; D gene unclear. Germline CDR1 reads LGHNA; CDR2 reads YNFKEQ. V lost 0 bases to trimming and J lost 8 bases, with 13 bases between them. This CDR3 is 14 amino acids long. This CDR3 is CASSQDLISRGYTF. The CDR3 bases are TGTGCCAGCAGCCAAGATTTGATCTCGCGGGGCTACACCTTC.

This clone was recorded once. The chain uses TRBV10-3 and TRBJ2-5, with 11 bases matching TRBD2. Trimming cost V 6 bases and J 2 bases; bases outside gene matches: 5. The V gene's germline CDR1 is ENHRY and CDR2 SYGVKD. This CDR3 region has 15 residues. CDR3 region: CAIRFSGGGQETQYF. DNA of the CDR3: TGTGCCATCAGATTTAGCGGGGGGGGTCAAGAGACCCAGTACTTC.

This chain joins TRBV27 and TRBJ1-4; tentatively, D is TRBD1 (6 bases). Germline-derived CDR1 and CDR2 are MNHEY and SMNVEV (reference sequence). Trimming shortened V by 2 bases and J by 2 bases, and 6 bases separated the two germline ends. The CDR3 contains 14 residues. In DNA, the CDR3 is TGTGCCAGCAGTTTACAGGGGACTAATGAAAAACTGTTTTTT. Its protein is CASSLQGTNEKLFF.